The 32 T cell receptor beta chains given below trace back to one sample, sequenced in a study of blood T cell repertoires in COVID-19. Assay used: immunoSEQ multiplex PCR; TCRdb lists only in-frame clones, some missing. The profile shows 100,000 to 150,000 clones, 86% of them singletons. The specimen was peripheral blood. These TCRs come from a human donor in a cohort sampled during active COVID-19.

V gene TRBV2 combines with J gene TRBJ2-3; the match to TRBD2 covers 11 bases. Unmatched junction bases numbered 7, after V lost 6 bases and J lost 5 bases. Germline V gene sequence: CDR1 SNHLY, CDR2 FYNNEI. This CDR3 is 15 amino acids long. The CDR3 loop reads CASSLSGRGGDTQYF. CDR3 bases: TGTGCCAGCAGCCTTAGCGGGAGGGGGGGAGATACGCAGTATTTT.

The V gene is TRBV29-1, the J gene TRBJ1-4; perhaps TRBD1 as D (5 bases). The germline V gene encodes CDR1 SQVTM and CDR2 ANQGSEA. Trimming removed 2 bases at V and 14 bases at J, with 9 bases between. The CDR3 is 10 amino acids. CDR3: CSVERGVLFF. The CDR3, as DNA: TGCAGCGTTGAAAGGGGCGTGCTGTTTTTT.

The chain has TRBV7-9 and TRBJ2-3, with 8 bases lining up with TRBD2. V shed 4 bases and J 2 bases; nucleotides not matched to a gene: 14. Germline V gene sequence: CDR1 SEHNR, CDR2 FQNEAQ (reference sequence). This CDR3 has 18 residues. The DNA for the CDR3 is TGTGCCAGCAGCTGGGGCGGGAGCGGGAGTCCCTCCACAGATACGCAGTATTTT. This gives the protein CASSWGGSGSPSTDTQYF. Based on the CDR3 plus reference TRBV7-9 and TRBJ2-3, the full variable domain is DTGVSQNPRHKITKRGQNVTFRCDPISEHNRLYWYRQTLGQGPEFLTYFQNEAQLEKSRLLSDRFSAERPKGSFSTLEIQRTEQGDSAMYLCASSWGGSGSPSTDTQYFGPGTRLTVL.

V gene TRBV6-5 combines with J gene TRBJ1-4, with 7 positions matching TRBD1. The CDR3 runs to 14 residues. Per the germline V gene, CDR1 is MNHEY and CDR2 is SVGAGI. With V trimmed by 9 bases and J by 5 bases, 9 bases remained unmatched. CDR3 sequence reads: CASLRGGVNEKLFF. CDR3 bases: TGTGCCAGTCTGAGAGGGGGCGTCAATGAAAAACTGTTTTTT.

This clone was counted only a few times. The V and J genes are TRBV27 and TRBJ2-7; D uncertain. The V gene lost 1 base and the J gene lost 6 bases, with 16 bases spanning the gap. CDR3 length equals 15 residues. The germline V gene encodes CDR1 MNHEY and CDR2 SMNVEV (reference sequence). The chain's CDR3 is CASSLYSPQVTEQYF. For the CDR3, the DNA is TGTGCCAGCAGTTTATATTCCCCCCAGGTAACCGAGCAGTACTTC.

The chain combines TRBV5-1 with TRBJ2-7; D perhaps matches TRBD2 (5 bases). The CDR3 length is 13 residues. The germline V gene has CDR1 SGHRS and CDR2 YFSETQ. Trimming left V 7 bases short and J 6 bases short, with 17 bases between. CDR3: CASRTPGRREQYF. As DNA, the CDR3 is TGCGCCAGCCGGACTCCGGGTCGTCGCGAGCAGTACTTC.

The CDR3 DNA sequence: TGTGCCAGCAGTTACCACTCGGGACAGGGGAATTCACCCCTCCACTTT. This gives the protein CASSYHSGQGNSPLHF. The V and J genes are TRBV6-6 and TRBJ1-6, with 10 bases identical to TRBD1. Germline-derived CDR1 and CDR2 are MNHNY and SVGAGI (reference sequence). This CDR3 comprises 16 residues. V gave up 2 bases and J gave up 7 bases; unmatched junction bases: 5.

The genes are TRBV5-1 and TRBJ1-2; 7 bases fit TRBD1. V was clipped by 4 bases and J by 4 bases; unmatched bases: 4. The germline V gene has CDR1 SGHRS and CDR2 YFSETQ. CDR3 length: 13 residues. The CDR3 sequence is CASSQGESYGYTF. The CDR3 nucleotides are TGCGCCAGCAGCCAGGGGGAGAGCTATGGCTACACCTTC. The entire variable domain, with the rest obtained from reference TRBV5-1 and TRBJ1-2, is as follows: KAGVTQTPRYLIKTRGQQVTLSCSPISGHRSVSWYQQTPGQGLQFLFEYFSETQRNKGNFPGRFSGRQFSNSRSEMNVSTLELGDSALYLCASSQGESYGYTFGSGTRLTVV.

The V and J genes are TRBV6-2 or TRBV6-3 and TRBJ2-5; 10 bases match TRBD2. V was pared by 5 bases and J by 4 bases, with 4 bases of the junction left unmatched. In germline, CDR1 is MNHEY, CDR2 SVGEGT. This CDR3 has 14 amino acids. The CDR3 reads CASSRAGGTETQYF. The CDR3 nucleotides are TGTGCCAGCAGTCGAGCGGGAGGGACAGAGACCCAGTACTTC.

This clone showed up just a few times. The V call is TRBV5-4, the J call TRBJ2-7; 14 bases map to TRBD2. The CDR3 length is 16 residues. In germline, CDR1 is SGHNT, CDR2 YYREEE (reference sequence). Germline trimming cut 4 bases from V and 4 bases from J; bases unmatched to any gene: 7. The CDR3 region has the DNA TGTGCCAGCAGCAGTGGAGGGACTAGCGGGAGATACGAGCAGTACTTC. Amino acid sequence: CASSSGGTSGRYEQYF.

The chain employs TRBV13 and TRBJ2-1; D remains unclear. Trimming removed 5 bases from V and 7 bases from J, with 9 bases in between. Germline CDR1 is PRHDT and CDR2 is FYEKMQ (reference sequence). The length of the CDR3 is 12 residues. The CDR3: CASSPPGNEQFF. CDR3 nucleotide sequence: TGTGCCAGCAGCCCACCCGGGAATGAGCAGTTCTTC.

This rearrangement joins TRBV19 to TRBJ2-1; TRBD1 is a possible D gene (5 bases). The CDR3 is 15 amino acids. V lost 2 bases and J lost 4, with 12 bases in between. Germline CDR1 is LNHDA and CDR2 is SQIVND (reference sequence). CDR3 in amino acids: CASSIKGIGYNEQFF. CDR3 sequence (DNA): TGTGCCAGTAGTATAAAGGGGATTGGGTACAATGAGCAGTTCTTC.

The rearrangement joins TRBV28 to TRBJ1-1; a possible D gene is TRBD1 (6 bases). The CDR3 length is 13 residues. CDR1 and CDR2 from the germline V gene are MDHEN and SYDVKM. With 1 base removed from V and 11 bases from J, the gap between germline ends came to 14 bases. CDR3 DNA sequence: TGTGCCAGCAGTTTATTAGGGGGGGGGTCTGCTTTCTTT. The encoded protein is CASSLLGGGSAFF. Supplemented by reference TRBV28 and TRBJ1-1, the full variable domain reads DVKVTQSSRYLVKRTGEKVFLECVQDMDHENMFWYRQDPGLGLRLIYFSYDVKMKEKGDIPEGYSVSREKKERFSLILESASTNQTSMYLCASSLLGGGSAFFGQGTRLTVV.

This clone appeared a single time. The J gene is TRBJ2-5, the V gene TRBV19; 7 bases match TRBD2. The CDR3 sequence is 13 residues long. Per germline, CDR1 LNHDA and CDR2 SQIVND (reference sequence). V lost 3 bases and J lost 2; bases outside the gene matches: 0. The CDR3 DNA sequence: TGTGCCAGTAGTATCGGGGGGCAAGAGACCCAGTACTTC. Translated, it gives CASSIGGQETQYF.

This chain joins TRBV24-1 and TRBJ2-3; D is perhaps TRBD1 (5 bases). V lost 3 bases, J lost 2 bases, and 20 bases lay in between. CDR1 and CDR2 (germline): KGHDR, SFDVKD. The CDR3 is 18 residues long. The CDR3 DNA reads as TGTGCCACCAGTGATACCAGCCAGGGAATATACCTCACAGATACGCAGTATTTT. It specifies CATSDTSQGIYLTDTQYF.

The CDR3 sequence: CASNHRGGLGEETQYF. In nucleotides, the CDR3 is TGTGCCAGCAACCACCGGGGGGGCCTTGGGGAGGAGACCCAGTACTTC. The chain uses TRBV2 and TRBJ2-5, with TRBD2 matching 8 bases. The germline CDR1 and CDR2 sequences are SNHLY and FYNNEI. The CDR3 covers 16 residues. V dropped 7 bases and J dropped 5; count of bases not matched to a gene: 15. Looking up the rest from reference TRBV2 and TRBJ2-5 gives the full variable domain: EPEVTQTPSHQVTQMGQEVILRCVPISNHLYFYWYRQILGQKVEFLVSFYNNEISEKSEIFDDQFSVERPDGSNFTLKIRSTKLEDSAMYFCASNHRGGLGEETQYFGPGTRLLVL.

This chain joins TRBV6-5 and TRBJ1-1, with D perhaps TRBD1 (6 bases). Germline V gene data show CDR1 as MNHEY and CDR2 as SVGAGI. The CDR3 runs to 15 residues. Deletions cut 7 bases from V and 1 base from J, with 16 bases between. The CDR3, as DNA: TGTGCCAGCACCCGAACCTTGACAGGGAACACTGAAGCTTTCTTT. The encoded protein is CASTRTLTGNTEAFF.

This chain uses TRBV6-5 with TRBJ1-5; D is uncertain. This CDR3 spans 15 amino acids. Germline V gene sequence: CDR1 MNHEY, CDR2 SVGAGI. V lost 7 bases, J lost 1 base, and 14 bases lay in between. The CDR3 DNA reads TGTGCCAGCAACAGTGGCAGGCTGAGCAATCAGCCCCAGCATTTT. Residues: CASNSGRLSNQPQHF.

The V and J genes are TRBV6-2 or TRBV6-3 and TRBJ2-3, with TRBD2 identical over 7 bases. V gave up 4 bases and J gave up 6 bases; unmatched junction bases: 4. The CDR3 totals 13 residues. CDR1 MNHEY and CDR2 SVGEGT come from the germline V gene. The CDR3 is CASSFAGVDTQYF. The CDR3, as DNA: TGTGCCAGCAGTTTTGCGGGAGTGGATACGCAGTATTTT.

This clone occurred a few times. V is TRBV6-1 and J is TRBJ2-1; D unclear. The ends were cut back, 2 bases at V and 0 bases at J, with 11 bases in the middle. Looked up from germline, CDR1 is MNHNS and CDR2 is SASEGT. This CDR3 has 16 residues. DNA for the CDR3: TGTGCCAGCAGTGAACGGAGCGTCCCCTCCTACAATGAGCAGTTCTTC. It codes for CASSERSVPSYNEQFF.

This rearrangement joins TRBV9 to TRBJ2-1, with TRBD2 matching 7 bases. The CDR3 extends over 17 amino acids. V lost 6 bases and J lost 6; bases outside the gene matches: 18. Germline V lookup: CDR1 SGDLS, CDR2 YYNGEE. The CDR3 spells CASNRGDYLGSFNEQFF. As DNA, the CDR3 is TGTGCCAGCAACAGAGGGGACTACCTCGGGAGCTTCAATGAGCAGTTCTTC.

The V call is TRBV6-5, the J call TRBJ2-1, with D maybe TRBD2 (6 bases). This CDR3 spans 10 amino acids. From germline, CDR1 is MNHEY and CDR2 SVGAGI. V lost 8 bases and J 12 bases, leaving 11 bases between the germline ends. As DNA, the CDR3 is TGTGCCAGCCAGGCGGGGACGCAGTTCTTC. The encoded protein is CASQAGTQFF.

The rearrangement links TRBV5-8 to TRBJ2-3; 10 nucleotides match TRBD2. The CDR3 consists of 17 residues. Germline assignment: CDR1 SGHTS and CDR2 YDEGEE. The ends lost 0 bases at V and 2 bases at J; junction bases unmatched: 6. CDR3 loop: CASSLGAGLAITDTQYF. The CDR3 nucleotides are TGTGCCAGCAGCTTGGGGGCGGGACTAGCGATCACAGATACGCAGTATTTT.

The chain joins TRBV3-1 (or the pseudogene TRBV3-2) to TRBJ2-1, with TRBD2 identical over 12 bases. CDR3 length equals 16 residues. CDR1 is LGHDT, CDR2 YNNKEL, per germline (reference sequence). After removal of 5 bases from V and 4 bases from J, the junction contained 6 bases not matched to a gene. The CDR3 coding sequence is TGTGCCAGCAGCTCGCCCGGGACTAGCGGGTACAATGAGCAGTTCTTC. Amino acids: CASSSPGTSGYNEQFF.

The CDR3 DNA follows: TGTGCCAGCAGCGTACGACAGGGGTCCACCGGGGAGCTGTTTTTT. Translation gives CASSVRQGSTGELFF. This sequence joins TRBV9 and TRBJ2-2; the match to TRBD1 covers 8 bases. The CDR3 contains 15 residues. V dropped 1 base and J dropped 4; count of bases not matched to a gene: 3. Germline V gene sequence: CDR1 SGDLS, CDR2 YYNGEE.

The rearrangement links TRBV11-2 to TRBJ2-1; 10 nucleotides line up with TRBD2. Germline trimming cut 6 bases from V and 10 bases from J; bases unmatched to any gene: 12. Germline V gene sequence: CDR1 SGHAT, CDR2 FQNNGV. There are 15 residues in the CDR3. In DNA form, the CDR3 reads TGTGCCAGCAGTAAGGGGACTAGCGTGTCCGGGGAGCAGTTCTTC. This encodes CASSKGTSVSGEQFF.

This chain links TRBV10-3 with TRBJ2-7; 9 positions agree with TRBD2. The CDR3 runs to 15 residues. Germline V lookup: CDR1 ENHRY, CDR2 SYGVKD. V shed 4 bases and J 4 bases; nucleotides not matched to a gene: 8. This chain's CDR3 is CAISVPRLAGYEQYF. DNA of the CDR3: TGTGCCATCAGTGTACCGCGGCTAGCGGGATACGAGCAGTACTTC.

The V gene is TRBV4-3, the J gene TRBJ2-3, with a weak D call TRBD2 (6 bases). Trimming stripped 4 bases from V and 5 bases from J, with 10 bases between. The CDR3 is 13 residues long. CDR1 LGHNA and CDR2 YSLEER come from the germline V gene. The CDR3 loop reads CASSRAGIDTQYF. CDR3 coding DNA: TGCGCCAGCAGCCGCGCGGGGATAGATACGCAGTATTTT.

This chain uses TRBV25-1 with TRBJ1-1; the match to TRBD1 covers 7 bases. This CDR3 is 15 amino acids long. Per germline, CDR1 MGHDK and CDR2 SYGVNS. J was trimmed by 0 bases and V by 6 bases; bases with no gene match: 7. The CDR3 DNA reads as TGTGCCAGCAGAAGTACGGGACAGATGAACACTGAAGCTTTCTTT. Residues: CASRSTGQMNTEAFF.

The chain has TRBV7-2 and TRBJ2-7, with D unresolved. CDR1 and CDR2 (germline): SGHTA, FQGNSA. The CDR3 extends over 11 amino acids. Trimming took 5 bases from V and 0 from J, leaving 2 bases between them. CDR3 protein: CASSRSYEQYF. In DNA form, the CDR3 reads TGTGCCAGCAGCCGCTCCTACGAGCAGTACTTC.

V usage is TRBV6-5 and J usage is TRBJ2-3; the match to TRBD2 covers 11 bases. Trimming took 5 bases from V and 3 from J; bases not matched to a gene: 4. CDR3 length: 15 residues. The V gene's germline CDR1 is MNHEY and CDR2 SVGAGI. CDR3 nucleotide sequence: TGTGCCAGCAGTAAACTAGCGGGAGAGACAGATACGCAGTATTTT. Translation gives CASSKLAGETDTQYF.

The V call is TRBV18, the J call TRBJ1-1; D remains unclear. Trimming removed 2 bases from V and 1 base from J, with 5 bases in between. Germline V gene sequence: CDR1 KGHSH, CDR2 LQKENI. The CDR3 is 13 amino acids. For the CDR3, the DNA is TGTGCCAGCTCACCAACTACGAACACTGAAGCTTTCTTT. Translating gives CASSPTTNTEAFF.